This entry concerns a single T cell receptor (beta chain). These data come from a study of blood T cell repertoires in COVID-19. The wider study: From the United States, Italy and Spain came samples of acute and convalescent COVID-19.

V dropped 3 bases and J dropped 7; count of bases not matched to a gene: 5. CDR1 is DFQATT and CDR2 is SNEGSKA in the germline V gene (reference sequence). The CDR3 covers 12 residues. TCRdb's table, derived via immunoSEQ multiplex PCR, lists solely in-frame clones and lacks some. The sample comprises 150,000 to 200,000 clones, 70% to 90% of which are singletons, and 2% to 2.5% rests with the top ten. The source material was peripheral blood. The source is a man aged 70 or older with active or convalescent COVID-19. The chain links TRBV20-1 to TRBJ1-1; 7 positions match TRBD1. CDR3 region: CSASGQDDEAFF. The CDR3 region has the DNA TGCAGTGCTAGTGGACAGGATGATGAAGCTTTCTTT.